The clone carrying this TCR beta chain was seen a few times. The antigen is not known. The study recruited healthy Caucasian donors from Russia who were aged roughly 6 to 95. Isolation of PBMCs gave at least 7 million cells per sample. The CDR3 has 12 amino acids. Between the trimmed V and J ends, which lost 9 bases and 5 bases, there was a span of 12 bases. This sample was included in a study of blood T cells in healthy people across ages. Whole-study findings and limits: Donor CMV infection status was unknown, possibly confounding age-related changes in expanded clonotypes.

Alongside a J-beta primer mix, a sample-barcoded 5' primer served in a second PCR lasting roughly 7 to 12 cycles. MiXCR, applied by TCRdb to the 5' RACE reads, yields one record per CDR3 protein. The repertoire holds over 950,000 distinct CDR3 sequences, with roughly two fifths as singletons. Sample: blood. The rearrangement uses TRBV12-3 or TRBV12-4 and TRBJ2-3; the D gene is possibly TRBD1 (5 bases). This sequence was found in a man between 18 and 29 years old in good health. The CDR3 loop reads CASSTVGDTQYF. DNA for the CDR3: TGTGCCAGTTCGACAGTCGGAGATACGCAGTATTTT.